Listed below are T cell receptor beta chains from one sample, sequenced in a study of T cell responses to AZD1222 COVID-19 vaccine. Assay: immunoSEQ multiplex PCR; the TCRdb copy retains only in-frame clones and omits some. Of around 200,000 clones in the sample, approximately 94% were seen once. The sample was peripheral blood, taken 28 days after the second AZD1222 dose. The receptors come from an adult who received the AZD1222 COVID-19 vaccine. The CDR3 runs from the conserved cysteine through the conserved F or W. D genes are given only for firm matches. Where a row states a size, it is once, few, many or the class of an expanded clone; other rows omit it.

abundance	j_gene	v_gene	d_gene	CDR3aa	CDR3nt
NA	TRBJ1-1	TRBV5-4	NA	CASTLEGTEAFF	TGTGCCAGCACCTTGGAGGGCACTGAAGCTTTCTTT
NA	TRBJ1-3	TRBV27	TRBD1	CASTDRLTSGNTIYF	TGTGCCAGCACGGACAGGTTAACCTCTGGAAACACCATATATTTT
NA	TRBJ2-1	TRBV18	TRBD2	CASSPYGLAGVDEQFF	TGTGCCAGCTCACCTTACGGACTAGCGGGAGTCGATGAGCAGTTCTTC
NA	TRBJ2-7	TRBV3-1/TRBV3-2	NA	CASSQFLGDPADEQYF	TGTGCCAGCAGCCAATTCCTAGGAGATCCGGCGGACGAGCAGTACTTC
NA	TRBJ2-1	TRBV25-1	NA	CASSEYNEQFF	TGTGCCAGCAGTGAGTACAATGAGCAGTTCTTC
NA	TRBJ2-6	TRBV6-5	NA	CASRLQGSGANVLTF	TGTGCCAGCAGGCTACAGGGTTCTGGGGCCAACGTCCTGACTTTC
NA	TRBJ2-7	TRBV19	NA	CASRGVGVGPYEQYF	TGTGCCAGTCGCGGGGTTGGCGTTGGTCCCTACGAGCAGTACTTC
NA	TRBJ2-2	TRBV6-4	NA	CASSDSGRTGELFF	TGTGCCAGCAGTGACTCGGGCAGGACGGGGGAGCTGTTTTTT
once	TRBJ2-3	TRBV7-3	TRBD2	CASSFDAGVRDTQYF	TGTGCCAGCAGCTTCGACGCGGGAGTTCGAGATACGCAGTATTTT
NA	TRBJ2-7	TRBV27	TRBD1	CASSNTFPPGTGSYEQYF	TGTGCCAGCAGTAACACCTTCCCCCCTGGGACAGGATCCTACGAGCAGTACTTC
NA	TRBJ1-1	TRBV19	NA	CASSTEVGAFF	TGTGCCAGTAGTACGGAGGTCGGAGCTTTCTTT
NA	TRBJ2-5	TRBV11-2	NA	CASSLVGGQETQYF	TGTGCCAGCAGCTTAGTGGGTGGGCAAGAGACCCAGTACTTC
NA	TRBJ2-7	TRBV27	TRBD2	CASSGLAGRYEQYF	TGTGCCAGCAGTGGACTAGCGGGAAGGTACGAGCAGTACTTC
NA	TRBJ1-1	TRBV7-3	TRBD1	CASSFGTGTGEAFF	TGTGCCAGCAGCTTTGGGACAGGGACCGGGGAAGCTTTCTTT
NA	TRBJ1-4	TRBV7-9	NA	CASSLYPLNEKLFF	TGTGCCAGCAGCCTCTACCCGCTTAATGAAAAACTGTTTTTT
NA	TRBJ2-1	TRBV6-4	NA	CASSRSGPNEQFF	TGTGCCAGCAGTCGAAGCGGCCCCAATGAGCAGTTCTTC
NA	TRBJ1-6	TRBV6-6	NA	CASSYSSTGNNSPLHF	TGTGCCAGCAGTTACTCGAGTACAGGGAATAATTCACCCCTCCACTTT
NA	TRBJ2-5	TRBV27	NA	CASSSQETQYF	TGTGCCAGCAGCAGCCAAGAGACCCAGTACTTC
NA	TRBJ2-1	TRBV9	NA	CASSASSGAGGEQFF	TGTGCCAGCAGCGCTTCGAGTGGCGCGGGCGGTGAGCAGTTCTTC
NA	TRBJ1-2	TRBV5-4	NA	CASSTTATLIYGYTF	TGTGCCAGCAGCACAACAGCGACACTTATCTATGGCTACACCTTC
once	TRBJ2-1	TRBV9	TRBD2	CASSTRTRPYNEQFF	TGTGCCAGCAGCACCCGGACTAGGCCATACAATGAGCAGTTCTTC
NA	TRBJ1-6	TRBV5-4	NA	CASSLALDSPLHF	TGTGCCAGCAGCTTGGCTCTCGACTCACCCCTCCACTTT